A selection of T cell receptor beta chains follows, all from one sample in a study of blood T cell repertoires in COVID-19. Here immunoSEQ multiplex PCR was the method, and the copy in TCRdb shows in-frame clones only, minus some. Counted here are about 180,000 clones, approximately 87% occurring once; the ten biggest clones make up less than 25%. The specimen sequenced was peripheral blood. The receptors come from a man between 65 and 85 years old with active or convalescent COVID-19. The CDR3 runs from the conserved cysteine through the conserved F or W. The D gene is left open where the match is weak. Clone size appears in some rows only: once, few, many, or a class for an expanded clone.

d_call	clone_size	v_call	j_call	cdr3_aa	cdr3_nt
-	-	TRBV30	TRBJ1-4	CAWRQGHTGEKLFF	TGTGCCTGGAGGCAAGGACACACGGGTGAAAAACTGTTTTTT
-	-	TRBV28	TRBJ2-5	CASSLAQETQYF	TGTGCCAGCAGTTTGGCCCAGGAGACCCAGTACTTC
-	-	TRBV3-1/TRBV3-2	TRBJ1-6	CASSQVDRGNSPLHF	TGTGCCAGCAGCCAAGTGGATAGGGGGAATTCACCCCTCCACTTT
-	few	TRBV29-1	TRBJ1-2	CSVGPGRWHYGYTF	TGCAGCGTGGGGCCCGGGCGGTGGCACTATGGCTACACCTTC
-	-	TRBV5-4	TRBJ2-1	CASSFPRGSLRSNEQFF	TGTGCCAGCAGCTTCCCTAGAGGTAGCCTGAGAAGTAATGAGCAGTTCTTC
-	-	TRBV7-9	TRBJ2-1	CASRVVETSALEQFF	TGTGCCAGCAGAGTGGTTGAGACTAGTGCTCTTGAGCAGTTCTTC
-	-	TRBV7-2	TRBJ1-5	CASSSQGEVNQPQHF	TGTGCCAGCAGCTCTCAGGGTGAGGTCAATCAGCCCCAGCATTTT
TRBD1	-	TRBV5-1	TRBJ2-2	CASSLTGGNTGELFF	TGCGCCAGCAGCTTGACAGGGGGGAACACCGGGGAGCTGTTTTTT
TRBD1	few	TRBV6-5	TRBJ1-4	CASSNDRGLEKLFF	TGTGCCAGCAGTAACGACAGGGGGCTCGAAAAACTGTTTTTT
-	-	TRBV19	TRBJ1-5	CASSLPQYNQPQHF	TGTGCCAGTAGCCTCCCCCAGTACAATCAGCCCCAGCATTTT
-	-	TRBV12-5	TRBJ2-1	CASGLYRDLFF	TGTGCTAGTGGTTTGTACAGGGATCTGTTCTTC
-	-	TRBV7-9	TRBJ2-2	CASSSTSGELTGELFF	TGTGCCAGCAGCTCCACTTCAGGGGAATTGACCGGGGAGCTGTTTTTT
-	few	TRBV7-8	TRBJ2-1	CASSPGRDEQFF	TGTGCCAGCAGCCCGGGTCGGGATGAGCAGTTCTTC
-	-	TRBV24-1	TRBJ1-1	CATRGQANTEAFF	TGTGCCACCAGGGGGCAGGCGAACACTGAAGCTTTCTTT
-	-	TRBV11-2	TRBJ1-1	CASSLRRNTEAFF	TGTGCCAGCAGCTTGCGGAGGAACACTGAAGCTTTCTTT
TRBD1	-	TRBV11-2	TRBJ2-1	CASIRTGGFSYNEQFF	TGTGCCAGCATCCGGACAGGGGGCTTTTCCTACAATGAGCAGTTCTTC
-	-	TRBV4-1	TRBJ2-1	CASSSSQGKVWTTTSDEQFF	TGCGCCAGCAGCTCCTCCCAGGGTAAGGTGTGGACTACAACCTCCGATGAGCAGTTCTTC
TRBD1	-	TRBV19	TRBJ1-5	CASTTPGGGQPQHF	TGTGCCAGTACCACTCCAGGGGGCGGTCAGCCCCAGCATTTT
-	-	TRBV13	TRBJ1-1	CASSSGGTEAFF	TGTGCCAGCAGCTCTGGGGGGACTGAAGCTTTCTTT
-	-	TRBV2	TRBJ2-7	CASSFSDSYEQYF	TGTGCCAGCAGTTTCAGTGACAGCTACGAGCAGTACTTC
TRBD1	-	TRBV19	TRBJ1-5	CASSINRGPGNQPQHF	TGTGCCAGTAGTATAAACAGGGGTCCGGGCAATCAGCCCCAGCATTTT
-	-	TRBV19	TRBJ2-3	CASTRGDTQYF	TGTGCCAGCACCCGCGGGGATACGCAGTATTTT
TRBD1	many	TRBV6-2/TRBV6-3	TRBJ1-6	CASSPEGQGKNSPLHF	TGTGCCAGCAGTCCGGAGGGACAGGGGAAGAATTCACCCCTCCACTTT
-	-	TRBV7-9	TRBJ2-6	CAGTQAGANVLTF	TGTGCCGGGACACAGGCTGGGGCCAACGTCCTGACTTTC
-	-	TRBV25-1	TRBJ1-6	CASSSGGGTGDSPLHF	TGTGCCAGCAGTTCGGGTGGGGGGACTGGGGATTCACCCCTCCACTTT
TRBD1	-	TRBV6-4	TRBJ2-6	CASSRSGTGGVGANVLTF	TGTGCCAGCAGCCGGTCCGGGACAGGGGGCGTTGGGGCCAACGTCCTGACTTTC
TRBD2	few	TRBV10-3	TRBJ2-5	CAISGGLAGQETQYF	TGTGCCATCAGTGGGGGACTAGCGGGCCAAGAGACCCAGTACTTC
-	-	TRBV11-2	TRBJ2-7	CASSLDRGDEQYF	TGTGCCAGCAGCTTAGACAGGGGTGACGAGCAGTACTTC
-	-	TRBV6-5	TRBJ2-7	CASGSADRTYEQYF	TGTGCCAGCGGGTCCGCGGACAGAACCTACGAGCAGTACTTC
-	-	TRBV7-6	TRBJ2-2	CASSPGGVNTGELFF	TGTGCCAGCAGCCCAGGAGGGGTTAACACCGGGGAGCTGTTTTTT
TRBD1	-	TRBV5-1	TRBJ1-5	CASSVVPGQGVQPQHF	TGCGCCAGCAGCGTCGTCCCGGGACAGGGGGTTCAGCCCCAGCATTTT
-	once	TRBV14	TRBJ1-1	CASSQPRPGGNTEAFF	TGTGCCAGCAGCCAGCCCCGTCCGGGAGGGAACACTGAAGCTTTCTTT
-	-	TRBV6-2/TRBV6-3	TRBJ2-1	CASSNRTGRQFF	TGTGCCAGCAGCAATCGCACAGGGAGGCAGTTCTTC
-	-	TRBV19	TRBJ1-2	CASMGRRGYGYTF	TGTGCCAGCATGGGACGGCGGGGGTATGGCTACACCTTC
TRBD1	-	TRBV15	TRBJ2-7	CASKNDRGFAYEQYF	TGTGCCAGCAAAAACGACAGGGGTTTCGCCTACGAGCAGTACTTC
TRBD1	many	TRBV18	TRBJ1-1	CASSSGGTVLNTEAFF	TGTGCCAGCTCATCGGGGGGGACAGTCTTGAACACTGAAGCTTTCTTT
-	-	TRBV5-1	TRBJ2-2	CASNLRVAGPGELFF	TGCGCCAGTAACCTCAGGGTGGCTGGACCCGGGGAGCTGTTTTTT
-	-	TRBV10-1	TRBJ2-6	CASSERVGANVLTF	TGCGCCAGCAGTGAGCGGGTGGGGGCCAACGTCCTGACTTTC
-	-	TRBV11-2	TRBJ1-2	CASSFQGSSIGYGYTF	TGTGCCAGCAGCTTTCAAGGGAGTTCAATAGGGTATGGCTACACCTTC
-	-	TRBV6-2/TRBV6-3	TRBJ2-3	CASSYSPGETDTQYF	TGTGCCAGCAGTTACTCTCCGGGAGAGACAGATACGCAGTATTTT
-	-	TRBV5-4	TRBJ2-5	CASSLGIANQETQYF	TGTGCCAGCAGCCTGGGGATAGCGAACCAAGAGACCCAGTACTTC
-	-	TRBV18	TRBJ2-2	CASSPTGANTGELFF	TGTGCCAGCTCACCGACAGGCGCGAACACCGGGGAGCTGTTTTTT
-	-	TRBV19	TRBJ2-2	CASSLPSRPTGELFF	TGTGCCAGTAGTTTACCCTCCAGGCCCACCGGGGAGCTGTTTTTT